What follows are 17 T cell receptor beta chains derived from one specimen sequenced in a study of T cell responses to AZD1222 COVID-19 vaccine. Using immunoSEQ multiplex PCR, the repertoire was profiled, and TCRdb retains in-frame clones only, with some absent. The table records over 100,000 clones, around 83% of them present only once. The sample was peripheral blood, taken on day 0 of AZD1222 vaccination. The receptors here all came from an adult in good health.

About this clone: Other DNA sequences within the sample encode an identical CDR3. The rearrangement joins TRBV30 to TRBJ1-5; D is uncertain. The CDR3 consists of 14 residues. The V end lost 0 bases, the J end lost 3 bases, and 9 bases lay between the germline ends. Germline CDR1 reads GTSNPN; CDR2 reads SVGIG (reference sequence). The CDR3 region has the DNA TGTGCCTGGAGTGTCTCGGGGTCCAATCAGCCCCAGCATTTT. Protein sequence: CAWSVSGSNQPQHF.

The chain uses TRBV27 and TRBJ1-1; 9 positions match TRBD1. From germline, CDR1 is MNHEY and CDR2 SMNVEV (reference sequence). This CDR3 comprises 13 residues. V dropped 6 bases and J dropped 5; count of bases not matched to a gene: 4. CDR3 protein: CASRGQGRTEAFF. The CDR3, as DNA: TGTGCCAGCAGGGGACAGGGCCGAACTGAAGCTTTCTTT.

This sequence joins TRBV5-8 and TRBJ2-3; 10 nucleotides agree with TRBD1. Trimming removed 5 bases from V and 4 bases from J; junction bases left unmatched: 7. The CDR3 is made up of 15 amino acids. The germline V gene has CDR1 SGHTS and CDR2 YDEGEE. The CDR3 region has the DNA TGTGCCAGCAGTTCCGGGACAGGGGATTCAGATACGCAGTATTTT. Amino acid sequence: CASSSGTGDSDTQYF.

The chain combines TRBV7-2 with TRBJ2-2; the D is unclear. V shed 7 bases and J shed 2 bases, with 11 bases lying between them. This CDR3 is built from 14 residues. Germline V CDR1 and CDR2: SGHTA, FQGNSA. Written as DNA, the CDR3 is TGTGCCAGCATCCTCGGTCTAAACACCGGGGAGCTGTTTTTT. Translating it yields CASILGLNTGELFF.

The chain combines TRBV7-3 with TRBJ2-5, with 8 positions matching TRBD1. CDR1 and CDR2 (germline): SGHTA, FQGTGA. V shed 5 bases and J 1 base; nucleotides not matched to a gene: 3. The CDR3 consists of 14 residues. Written as DNA, the CDR3 is TGTGCCAGCAGCCTGGGACAGGCCCAAGAGACCCAGTACTTC. It specifies CASSLGQAQETQYF.

V is TRBV19 and J is TRBJ1-1; D unresolved. There are 15 residues in the CDR3. V was cut by 7 bases and J by 1 base, with 16 bases left in between. Germline loops: CDR1 LNHDA, CDR2 SQIVND (reference sequence). CDR3 nucleotide sequence: TGTGCCAGTAAGAGTATGGCTCGGGAGAACACTGAAGCTTTCTTT. This encodes CASKSMARENTEAFF.

This chain connects TRBV6-5 to TRBJ2-2; 7 positions agree with TRBD1. The V segment lost 10 bases and the J segment 1 base; nucleotides outside the gene matches: 9. There are 15 residues in the CDR3. Germline loops: CDR1 MNHEY, CDR2 SVGAGI. The CDR3 DNA reads as TGTGCCACCGCAATAACAGGGGAGAACACCGGGGAGCTGTTTTTT. Protein sequence: CATAITGENTGELFF.

The rearrangement links TRBV6-2 or TRBV6-3 to TRBJ2-1; TRBD2 matches 10 bases. The CDR3 covers 15 residues. V lost 5 bases and J lost 4; bases outside the gene matches: 5. CDR1 MNHEY and CDR2 SVGEGT come from the germline V gene. CDR3 DNA: TGTGCCAGCAGTACCCAGCGGGGGGGGTACAATGAGCAGTTCTTC. Translating it yields CASSTQRGGYNEQFF.

The genes are TRBV6-5 and TRBJ1-2, with 8 bases aligning to TRBD1. CDR3 length: 13 amino acids. With V trimmed by 4 bases and J by 6 bases, 4 bases remained unmatched. Germline V gives CDR1 MNHEY, CDR2 SVGAGI. CDR3: CASSLQGAHGYTF. CDR3 nucleotides: TGTGCCAGCAGTTTGCAGGGGGCGCATGGCTACACCTTC.

This chain links TRBV5-1 with TRBJ2-7; D not resolved. V was trimmed by 0 bases and J by 0 bases, leaving 16 bases between them. The CDR3 is made up of 17 amino acids. Germline V gene lookup returns CDR1 SGHRS and CDR2 YFSETQ. The CDR3 region has the DNA TGCGCCAGCAGCTTGGTACCGGGTCGAACTACCTCCTACGAGCAGTACTTC. It translates to CASSLVPGRTTSYEQYF.

This chain links TRBV4-1 with TRBJ2-1; no clear D. V was cut by 2 bases and J by 4 bases, with 0 bases left in between. The germline V gene has CDR1 MGHRA and CDR2 YSYEKL. The CDR3 totals 11 residues. Here the CDR3 reads CASSQYNEQFF. The CDR3 DNA reads TGCGCCAGCAGCCAATACAATGAGCAGTTCTTC.

The chain has TRBV4-2 and TRBJ2-7; D is tentatively TRBD1 or TRBD2 (5 bases each). This CDR3 has 13 amino acids. V dropped 0 bases and J dropped 5 bases, with 8 bases sitting between them. CDR1 LGHNA and CDR2 YNFKEQ come from the germline V gene. CDR3 bases: TGTGCCAGCAGCCAAGATTTGGGGGACGAGCAGTACTTC. This encodes CASSQDLGDEQYF.

The genes are TRBV3-1 (or the pseudogene TRBV3-2) and TRBJ1-2; TRBD1 is a possible D gene (5 bases). The germline V and J ends were trimmed by 1 base and 4 bases, with 16 bases remaining between them. Germline assignment: CDR1 LGHDT and CDR2 YNNKEL (reference sequence). CDR3 length: 16 residues. In DNA form, the CDR3 reads TGTGCCAGCAGCCAAGTCGGATGGGGGGACGGCTATGGCTACACCTTC. Its translation is CASSQVGWGDGYGYTF.

This chain connects TRBV9 to TRBJ1-1; 8 positions match TRBD1. In germline, CDR1 is SGDLS, CDR2 YYNGEE. This CDR3 has 13 residues. Trimming took 3 bases from V and 5 from J; bases not matched to a gene: 3. CDR3 coding DNA: TGTGCCAGCAGCGAGGACAGGGATACTGAAGCTTTCTTT. Protein product: CASSEDRDTEAFF.

This chain uses TRBV9 with TRBJ2-3; 14 nucleotides line up with TRBD2. The length of the CDR3 is 18 residues. Germline V CDR1 and CDR2: SGDLS, YYNGEE. The V and J ends lost 0 bases and 5 bases, in that order; junction bases with no gene match: 8. CDR3 amino acids: CASSVVGTSGSLKDTQYF. The CDR3 nucleotides are TGTGCCAGCAGCGTAGTAGGGACTAGCGGGAGTCTCAAAGATACGCAGTATTTT.

V usage is TRBV10-3 and J usage is TRBJ2-5; maybe TRBD2 (5 bases). CDR3 length: 17 amino acids. CDR1 is ENHRY and CDR2 is SYGVKD in the germline V gene. V was pared by 5 bases and J by 2 bases, with 21 bases between. The CDR3 sequence is CAISPTQVTAVQETQYF. The CDR3 DNA reads as TGTGCCATCAGTCCCACCCAAGTTACAGCGGTACAAGAGACCCAGTACTTC.

The chain carries TRBV7-2 and TRBJ1-2; TRBD1 agrees at 7 bases. The V gene end was trimmed by 5 bases and the J gene end by 4 bases; junction bases not matched to a gene: 7. Germline V lookup: CDR1 SGHTA, CDR2 FQGNSA. CDR3 size: 14 residues. The CDR3 region is CASSRGTEAYGYTF. The CDR3 nucleotides read TGTGCCAGCAGCCGGGGGACAGAAGCCTATGGCTACACCTTC.